Below, one T cell receptor (beta chain) is given with its context. This record belongs to a study of shared clonotypes between healthy human individuals. Sorted-subset replicate PCRs used about 0.2 ug of genomic DNA. This amount corresponded to about 30,000 T cell genomes. Data came from immunoSEQ multiplex PCR; TCRdb stores just in-frame clones and leaves some out. The repertoire holds more than 2,000,000 clones, about 92% seen once, with about 0.41% in the top ten. The V gene lost 5 bases and the J gene lost 8 bases, with 15 bases spanning the gap. Per germline, CDR1 MDHEN and CDR2 SYDVKM. The CDR3 length is 13 residues.

What was sequenced was naive CD4+ T cells from PBMCs. Subset of the sample: CD45RA+ positively selected. The rearrangement uses TRBV28 and TRBJ1-2; D ambiguous. This sequence was found in a young man in good health. Some clones in this sample may be carry-over from other donors' samples. CDR3: CASSLLPEGGYTF. In DNA, the CDR3 is TGTGCCAGCAGTCTCCTCCCTGAGGGAGGCTACACCTTC.